Presented here are 22 T cell receptor beta chains from one specimen sequenced in a study of T cell responses to AZD1222 COVID-19 vaccine. Only in-frame clones appear in the TCRdb table, and some are missing; sequencing was by immunoSEQ multiplex PCR. The data show 100,000 to 150,000 clones, with roughly 90% seen just once and 1.5% to 1.8% held by the top ten. Sequenced material: peripheral blood, taken on day 0 of AZD1222 vaccination. These receptors came from an adult in good health.

This chain joins TRBV28 and TRBJ1-2; no definite D call. V lost 1 base, J lost 2 bases, and 14 bases lay in between. Germline assignment: CDR1 MDHEN and CDR2 SYDVKM. The CDR3 totals 16 residues. CDR3 DNA sequence: TGTGCCAGCAGTTTATTTTTCCAGGCTCCGAACTATGGCTACACCTTC. This codes for CASSLFFQAPNYGYTF.

This chain connects TRBV12-3 or TRBV12-4 to TRBJ1-2; D remains unclear. This CDR3 is built from 12 residues. Trimming left V 3 bases short and J 2 bases short, with 4 bases between. The CDR3 reads CASSFSNYGYTF. The CDR3 region has the DNA TGTGCCAGCAGTTTTAGCAACTATGGCTACACCTTC.

The chain carries TRBV29-1 and TRBJ2-3; D is possibly TRBD1 (6 bases). Germline lookup yields CDR1 SQVTM and CDR2 ANQGSEA. Trimming took 3 bases from V and 2 from J, leaving 18 bases between them. The CDR3 is 16 amino acids. The DNA of the CDR3 is TGCAGCGTTGAGGGTTTAGGGGGAGCCGTCACAGATACGCAGTATTTT. Protein: CSVEGLGGAVTDTQYF.

This chain links TRBV27 with TRBJ2-7; possibly TRBD2 for D (6 bases). The V gene lost 5 bases and the J gene lost 5 bases, with 13 bases spanning the gap. Germline V gene sequence: CDR1 MNHEY, CDR2 SMNVEV (reference sequence). This CDR3 contains 13 residues. CDR3 sequence: CASSPRDFDEQYF. The CDR3 DNA follows: TGTGCCAGCAGTCCGCGGGATTTCGACGAGCAGTACTTC.

This chain joins TRBV10-3 and TRBJ1-1; no clear D gene. CDR3 length: 14 amino acids. Per the germline V gene, CDR1 is ENHRY and CDR2 is SYGVKD. The V end lost 3 bases, the J end lost 4 bases, and 12 bases lay between the germline ends. The CDR3 loop is CAISDRRGGTEAFF. The DNA of the CDR3 is TGTGCCATCAGTGATCGTCGGGGTGGCACTGAAGCTTTCTTT.

This chain joins TRBV5-1 and TRBJ1-1, with TRBD1 as a possible D gene (5 bases). The V gene's germline CDR1 is SGHRS and CDR2 YFSETQ. V lost 6 bases and J 3 bases, leaving 15 bases between the germline ends. The CDR3 sequence is 14 residues long. CDR3 coding DNA: TGCGCCAGCACCCGAACAGGACGGGACACTGAAGCTTTCTTT. Translation: CASTRTGRDTEAFF.

This chain links TRBV7-2 with TRBJ2-1, with 11 bases aligning to TRBD2. V lost 5 bases to trimming and J lost 7 bases; unmatched junction nucleotides: 4. This CDR3 region has 14 residues. CDR1 SGHTA and CDR2 FQGNSA come from the germline V gene. The CDR3 coding sequence is TGTGCCAGCAGCGCGCGACTAGCGGGGAATGAGCAGTTCTTC. This encodes CASSARLAGNEQFF.

This sequence joins TRBV11-2 and TRBJ1-1, with D tentatively TRBD1 (5 bases). V lost 5 bases and J lost 1, with 17 bases in between. Germline CDR1 SGHAT, CDR2 FQNNGV. This CDR3 has 16 residues. CDR3 region: CASSPHRAGGNTEAFF. Here the CDR3 DNA reads TGTGCCAGCAGCCCACATCGGGCGGGGGGGAACACTGAAGCTTTCTTT.

The J gene is TRBJ1-4, the V gene TRBV7-2; 8 bases fit TRBD1. CDR3 size: 16 residues. V shed 3 bases, J shed 8 bases, and the junction held 11 bases outside the gene matches. CDR1 and CDR2 from the germline V gene are SGHTA and FQGNSA. CDR3 sequence reads: CASSLAPGGSGEKLFF. The CDR3 region has the DNA TGTGCCAGCAGCTTGGCTCCAGGGGGCTCGGGAGAAAAACTGTTTTTT.

V and J are TRBV3-1 (or the pseudogene TRBV3-2) and TRBJ2-1; 13 bases fit TRBD2. The V segment lost 5 bases and the J segment 8 bases; nucleotides outside the gene matches: 6. The CDR3 runs to 15 residues. The germline V gene encodes CDR1 LGHDT and CDR2 YNNKEL (reference sequence). The CDR3 sequence: CASSTRTSGGDEQFF. CDR3 bases: TGTGCCAGCAGCACCCGGACTAGCGGGGGAGATGAGCAGTTCTTC.

Only one count was recorded for this clone. This chain connects TRBV15 to TRBJ1-1; the D is unclear. CDR1 is LNHNV and CDR2 is YYDKDF in the germline V gene (reference sequence). The CDR3 is 13 residues long. The V end lost 0 bases, the J end lost 4 bases, and 6 bases lay between the germline ends. The CDR3 bases are TGTGCCACCAGCAGAGATGGTTTCACTGAAGCTTTCTTT. The encoded protein is CATSRDGFTEAFF.

The V call is TRBV5-1, the J call TRBJ1-5; D remains ambiguous. The CDR3 runs 15 residues. Trimming took 0 bases from V and 1 from J, leaving 8 bases between them. Germline CDR1 SGHRS, CDR2 YFSETQ. This chain's CDR3 is CASSLDLGSNQPQHF. In DNA form, the CDR3 reads TGCGCCAGCAGCTTGGATTTAGGGAGCAATCAGCCCCAGCATTTT.

The CDR3 nucleotides are TGTGCCAGCAGTTCGTTCGTCGGAGAGCAGTACTTC. This sequence encodes CASSSFVGEQYF. The V call is TRBV28, the J call TRBJ2-7; D call uncertain. V lost 4 bases and J lost 7, with 11 bases in between. Germline V gives CDR1 MDHEN, CDR2 SYDVKM. The CDR3 spans 12 residues. Full variable domain (missing parts from reference TRBV28 and TRBJ2-7): DVKVTQSSRYLVKRTGEKVFLECVQDMDHENMFWYRQDPGLGLRLIYFSYDVKMKEKGDIPEGYSVSREKKERFSLILESASTNQTSMYLCASSSFVGEQYFGPGTRLTVT.

This clone was recorded once. The chain joins TRBV9 to TRBJ1-6; D might be TRBD1 (6 bases). This CDR3 has 14 amino acids. The germline V gene encodes CDR1 SGDLS and CDR2 YYNGEE. V gave up 0 bases and J gave up 10 bases, with 11 bases separating them. The CDR3 coding sequence is TGTGCCAGCAGCGTAGGCCACAGGGTATCACCCCTCCACTTT. As protein: CASSVGHRVSPLHF.

This clone has only a few counts. V gene TRBV6-1 combines with J gene TRBJ2-1, with D maybe TRBD1 (6 bases). V lost 0 bases and J lost 15, with 15 bases in between. From germline, CDR1 is MNHNS and CDR2 SASEGT. This CDR3 region has 13 residues. This CDR3 reads CASSEADSSGRFF. CDR3 DNA sequence: TGTGCCAGCAGTGAAGCGGACAGTTCAGGTCGGTTCTTC.

The genes are TRBV7-9 and TRBJ1-3; 8 bases fit TRBD1. The ends lost 5 bases at V and 8 bases at J; junction bases unmatched: 5. This CDR3 region has 13 residues. Germline lookup yields CDR1 SEHNR and CDR2 FQNEAQ (reference sequence). The CDR3: CASSGETGDTIYF. The DNA for the CDR3 is TGTGCCAGCAGCGGTGAGACAGGGGACACCATATATTTT.

This chain connects TRBV2 to TRBJ1-4; D ambiguous. This CDR3 spans 14 amino acids. Germline values: CDR1 SNHLY, CDR2 FYNNEI. V lost 3 bases and J 4 bases, leaving 9 bases between the germline ends. CDR3 region: CASSESSLNEKLFF. CDR3 in DNA: TGTGCCAGCAGTGAGTCCAGCCTTAATGAAAAACTGTTTTTT.

The V call is TRBV3-1 (or the pseudogene TRBV3-2), the J call TRBJ2-7; TRBD1 is a possible D gene (7 bases). The germline V and J ends were trimmed by 5 bases and 5 bases, with 19 bases remaining between them. Germline V gene lookup returns CDR1 LGHDT and CDR2 YNNKEL (reference sequence). The CDR3 has 15 residues. In nucleotides, the CDR3 is TGTGCCAGCAGCTCTCGGGGCAGGGGGGATAACGAGCAGTACTTC. Protein product: CASSSRGRGDNEQYF.

The V and J genes are TRBV28 and TRBJ2-3, with unresolved D. CDR3 length: 13 amino acids. Germline lookup yields CDR1 MDHEN and CDR2 SYDVKM. V was pared by 4 bases and J by 6 bases, with 11 bases between. CDR3 region: CASSSHQYDTQYF. The CDR3 DNA reads TGTGCCAGCAGTTCTCACCAGTACGATACGCAGTATTTT.

V is TRBV7-9 and J is TRBJ1-4; 11 bases align to TRBD1. J gave up 5 bases and V 5 bases, and 4 bases lay outside the gene matches. This CDR3 is built from 15 residues. Germline CDR1 SEHNR, CDR2 FQNEAQ (reference sequence). The CDR3 coding sequence is TGTGCCAGCAGCGCCTGGACAGGGGGCAATGAAAAACTGTTTTTT. Its protein product is CASSAWTGGNEKLFF.

This clone was counted once. The chain recombines TRBV18 with TRBJ2-3; the D is unclear. The CDR3 covers 16 residues. The V end lost 2 bases, the J end lost 0 bases, and 12 bases lay between the germline ends. In germline, CDR1 is KGHSH, CDR2 LQKENI. The CDR3 nucleotides are TGTGCCAGCTCACCAGACAAAACGGCTAGCACAGATACGCAGTATTTT. Translation gives CASSPDKTASTDTQYF.

In nucleotides, the CDR3 is TGTGCCAGCGGAAGTCGTGCAACTAGCACAGATACGCAGTATTTT. Protein sequence: CASGSRATSTDTQYF. This chain links TRBV7-3 with TRBJ2-3; D remains ambiguous. V lost 8 bases and J lost 0, with 15 bases in between. Germline-derived CDR1 and CDR2 are SGHTA and FQGTGA. The CDR3 is 15 residues long.